The present entry profiles one TCR beta chain with its context. In its sample, this clone was seen a few times. Its antigen target is currently unknown. No much larger clone is present one base from it, and per-base qualities are unavailable. Libraries were constructed by the immunoSEQ multiplex PCR assay. For the multiplex PCR, a mixture combining 60 forward primers for TCR Vbeta segments and 13 reverse primers for TCR Jbeta segments was used. Amplification of the CDR3 region of rearranged TCR beta genes was performed with a multiplex PCR assay on genomic DNA. The amplified TCR beta libraries were sequenced on the Illumina HiSeq System as 87-base-pair reads. The source study handled its data this way. In a later analysis, tens of millions of unique TCR beta chains were counted across the 666 repertoires, and roughly 10 million of these chains were shared by at least two donors. To remove PCR and sequencing errors, raw reads were error-corrected and collapsed into unique sequences using a nearest-neighbor algorithm that merged closely related sequences. To assign V, D and J gene segments, CDR3 sequences were aligned to IMGT reference sequences. For a sequence to be retained, a match of at least six nucleotides was required to both a V gene segment and a J gene segment. Rearrangements were called productive when the CDR3 lacked stop codons and stayed in frame with V and J; all others were non-productive. CDR3 was defined by IMGT convention, running from the second conserved V-encoded cysteine to the conserved J-encoded phenylalanine. The earlier analysis of some 600 of the donors excluded sequences that lacked an unambiguous match to a single V gene segment. An earlier analysis of fewer than 750 of the donors classified V segments as functional when productive rearrangements were above 56.7% and as segregating when the standard deviation between donors was above 5%. To diagnose cytomegalovirus status from the catalog of TCR beta chain sequences, a statistical classification framework was built. In a later analysis, TCR nucleotide sequences were compared against IMGT/GENE-DB human TR gene sequences so that V and J genes could be assigned. A later analysis assigned CDR3 sequences and most-parsimonious VDJ recombination scenarios with the TCRdist pipeline. In a later analysis, each TCR beta chain was defined by its CDR3 amino acid sequence together with its V-gene family, and reads lacking a unique V-gene family were excluded. As a way to deal with suspected cross-contamination and a sequencing artifact, a later analysis dropped 450 to 600 nucleotide sequences that were highly shared and had low generation probability. A later analysis calculated a clonal expansion index for each public chain from normalized within-repertoire ranks of inferred template counts. In a later analysis, generation probabilities were computed with a VDJ recombination model fitted to out-of-frame rearrangements, and the resulting probabilities were checked against IGoR. A later analysis scored TCR-TCR, TCR-HLA and TCR-CMV co-occurrence with hypergeometric tests, applying a repertoire-size bias correction to TCR pairs. False discovery rates were estimated in a later analysis by permuting HLA or CMV assignments 20 times. In a later analysis, co-occurring TCRs were grouped using DBSCAN, and TCRdist sequence similarity was added for clustering within HLA-allele-positive subsets. Co-occurrence clustering excluded repertoires with fewer than 30,000 or more than 120,000 public chains, plus five with anomalous nucleotide sharing. Sourced from immuneACCESS, this table was stored by TCRdb with only in-frame sequences that have V and J called. A share of the clones is absent; for the studies checked, an unresolved V gene accounts for under half, and the remainder has no known explanation. The DNA gave D and trimming, while V, J and clone size come from that table. In this sample the table shows roughly 220,000 clones, approximately 70% of which occur a single time. In total, the top ten clones hold about 3% of the sample.

The cohort comprised 670 or so healthy bone marrow donors. At the time of sampling, all cohort members were nominally healthy, though unrecorded immune exposures were likely present. The donor was CMV seropositive and belonged to the group of 250 to 350 seropositive cohort members. Every donor gave a peripheral blood sample, and the peripheral blood mononuclear cells from that sample were used for TCR beta sequencing. Genomic DNA extraction from the blood cell samples was performed with the Qiagen DNeasy Blood Extraction Kit. This sample was included in a study of cytomegalovirus exposure and HLA in healthy donors (dated by TCRdb to 2016 to 2017). With respect to the entire study: According to an earlier analysis of several hundred of the donors, some 170 million T cells yielded roughly 100 million unique TCR beta sequences and 276 Gb of sequence data. In a later analysis, previously published TCR beta repertoires from about 670 donors were re-analyzed and high-resolution HLA genotyping was added so that TCR occurrence patterns could be studied. An early release that covered several hundred HLA-typed donors contained approximately 300 gigabases of sequencing data and 75 million to 100 million unique TCR sequences. Genome-wide SNP genotypes for about 60% of the roughly 700 donors were used in a later genetic analysis, which treated that subset as a discovery cohort. On average, roughly 250,000 unique TCR beta nucleotide sequences were sequenced per donor among a few hundred genotyped donors of the cohort, with about 17% of those sequences being non-productive. Among the approximately 420 genotyped donors, approximately 82% belonged to the genetic ancestry cluster associated with self-reported Caucasian donors. The aim of the study was to test whether cataloging public T cell receptors could identify signatures of past pathogen exposure. Alongside the repertoire data, information on donor age, sex, ethnicity and CMV serostatus was compiled. Along with the approximately 650-subject first cohort, a separate validation cohort of over a hundred different subjects was used. The study combined high-throughput TCR immunosequencing, statistical association of individual TCRs with disease status, and machine learning to predict cytomegalovirus infection status. Both class I and class II loci were covered by HLA typing, at four-digit resolution. Typing coverage varied by locus: 629-630 donors for A, B, C, DRB1 and DQB1; 500 to 550 for DQA1; nearly 610 for DPA1; approximately 490 for DPB1. The later analysis used no new phenotypic data to find candidate immune exposures, relying instead on TCR beta sequences and their occurrence across donors. Every discovery cohort repertoire had been produced on one sequencing platform. Five DR-DQ haplotypes were handled as single units for association and clustering because linkage in the cohort was strong. The study used immunosequencing to profile the T cell repertoires of approximately 630 subjects and linked those repertoires to cytomegalovirus serostatus. To decide whether each TCR beta V gene segment behaved as functional or pseudogenic, an earlier analysis of several hundred of the donors relied on high-throughput TCR beta sequencing. Summary of the overall study and its limitations: A later analysis associated about 18,000 TCR beta sequences with specific HLA alleles at a false discovery rate of 0.05. According to a later analysis, TCR association rates differed among HLA loci, with DRB1 alleles showing the most associated TCRs and HLA-C alleles showing the fewest. According to a later genetic analysis, donors in an Asian-associated ancestry cluster had fewer N-insertions in productive TCRs than the roughly 670-donor mean. Most CMV-associated TCR beta chains appeared to be HLA-restricted in a later analysis, and the HLA associations seemed to be driven largely by CMV exposure. Assigning TCR associations to individual alleles was difficult when HLA alleles, especially DR and DQ, strongly co-occurred. In a later genetic analysis, a missense DCLRE1C variant was associated with V-gene and J-gene trimming of TCR beta chains, and the association was replicated in an independent cohort. The sequencing pipeline was judged likely to have produced a cluster of highly shared sequence variants as a technical artifact. In an earlier analysis of over 550 of the donors, most TCR beta V segments were observed in productive rearrangements about 87% or about 30% of the time, broadly matching IMGT annotations. Presence/absence analyses assumed roughly uniform sequencing depth across donors, an assumption that may not hold. Only TCR beta chains were sequenced in this cohort, and the absence of alpha or paired-chain data limited detectable features. The only immune exposure information available for the cohort was CMV serostatus. The study gave a list of about 160 TCR beta chains associated with cytomegalovirus. A further reported finding was that TCR beta sequences accurately predicted the HLA-A and HLA-B alleles for most subjects in the first cohort. Most TCR sequences were seen in very few donors, while some public TCRs were found in many individuals. In a later analysis, HLA-associated TCR beta chains were found to be more clonally expanded and to have lower generation probabilities than equally common non-associated chains. It was suggested by the authors that the approach could potentially be generalized to other disease states and immunological phenotypes. The classifier was reported to diagnose cytomegalovirus status with high specificity and sensitivity in both the original cohort and the validation cohort. Because HLA typing was missing for some donors at each locus, association tests included only the typed subset. Correlated functional status among segregating V segments might reflect linkage disequilibrium, but an unknown experimental factor could not be ruled out. The earlier analysis of some 540 of the donors excluded roughly 16 rarely observed V segments, including chromosome 9 orphons, because counts were too low. A later analysis reported that several top co-occurrence clusters appeared linked to parvovirus B19, influenza, CMV and Epstein-Barr virus. A few of the identified cytomegalovirus-associated TCR beta chains were confirmed in vitro to be specific for cytomegalovirus antigens.

The receptor was isolated from a man between 40 and 49 years old in good health and CMV-seropositive. Source material: PBMCs.

The sequence in DNA is TGCAGCGGAGGGCAAGATCAGAGCTACACCTTC. Its protein product is CSGGQDQSYTF. The chain is made from TRBV29-1 and TRBJ1-2, with no confident D gene call. V and J lose 7 bases and 9 bases, and a span of 15 bases separates them. As encoded in the germline V gene, CDR1 is SQVTM while CDR2 is ANQGSEA. The CDR3 holds 11 amino acids from the cysteine to the phenylalanine. Here the CDR3 DNA is all that survives: 33 bases in frame from base 1.